This paragraph reports one T cell receptor beta chain. This clonotype was counted only a few times. Its target antigen remains unknown. It has no much larger one-base neighbor in the sample; base qualities were not kept. CDR1 MNHEY and CDR2 SVGEGT were looked up in the germline V gene. The CDR3 measures 18 amino acids from cysteine to phenylalanine. Only CDR3 DNA is held: 54 bases, read in frame from base 1. Trimming at the junction amounts to 2 bases on V and 8 bases on J, and the germline ends lie 24 bases apart. The approximately 40 donors, aged roughly 6 to 100 years, were systemically healthy Caucasian individuals from Russia. Ten milliliters of peripheral blood were drawn from each donor into EDTA-treated Vacutainer tubes. Ficoll-Paque density-gradient centrifugation was used to isolate PBMCs, with at least 7 million per sample. Trizol reagent was used to extract total RNA from PBMCs, with at least 6 micrograms per sample. For every donor, an aliquot of PBMCs went through flow cytometry to measure the percentages of naive CD45RAhigh/CD27high T cells.

Libraries were built with 5' RACE. Sequenced using an Illumina HiSeq 2500. A second PCR of about 7 to 12 cycles was run with a J-beta primer mix and a sample-barcoded 5' primer. A unique molecular identifier was introduced onto each TCR beta cDNA molecule by a template-switch 5' adaptor carrying 12 random nucleotides. At least 2.5 million CDR3-containing paired-end reads were obtained from each sample. First-strand cDNA was synthesized from all RNA with the Mint cDNA synthesis kit, primed by a TRBC-specific oligonucleotide. All cDNA was treated with uracil-DNA glycosylase and then went through a first 18-cycle PCR with the universal primers M1SS and BC2_uni_R. Concerning the study's data processing: Each sample was normalized by randomly selecting 1 million high-quality reads, each carrying a distinct molecular identifier. Reads sharing molecular identifiers were discarded rather than binned into consensus sequences. MiTCR, run with a Q25 quality threshold and the strictest error-elimination algorithm, handled CDR3 identification, clonotype clustering and error correction. A nonparametric unseen species model with Euler transformation was used to estimate a lower bound on total TCR beta diversity. TCRdb reanalyzed the raw reads on its own, using fastp at Q25 for trimming and MiXCR for clone calling, and kept in-frame beta chains. Here each entry gathers all rows of one CDR3 protein and keeps the most common genes and DNA. What appears here as the V and J calls and clone size reflects TCRdb's work, not the paper's. For this sample there are 650,000 to 700,000 distinct CDR3 sequences; around 32% appear just once. The ten biggest clones cover 15% of the sample.

This sample stems from a study of blood T cells in healthy people across ages (dated by TCRdb to the mid-2010s). With regard to the full study: Template switching captured roughly one uniquely barcoded TCR beta cDNA molecule per two T cells in model experiments. The study measured age-related changes in TCR beta repertoire diversity using deep sequencing normalized with unique cDNA molecular identifiers. The donors were split into four age groups: young (average about 16 years), middle-aged (about 40), aged (62) and long-lived (roughly 86). To avoid experimental bias, donors of different ages were distributed randomly across sequencing lanes. For two donors (one aged 18 to 30 and one aged 80 or older), the study analyzed two additional independent replicas of 1 million unique cDNA reads from the same blood draw. The research as a whole found: As age increased, observed TCR beta diversity per million T cells dropped in a roughly linear way, and a significant reduction was already evident by age about 40. The percentage of naive T cells measured by flow cytometry correlated strongly with observed TCR beta diversity. Estimates of total diversity based on one million sequenced T cells were considered lower bounds and underestimates. Compared with the aged group, the long-lived group had more naive CD4+ T cells, fewer expanded clones and increased TCR diversity, a pattern suggesting age selection. The CMV infection status of donors was not known, potentially confounding age-related changes in expanded clonotypes. Bulk unsorted PBMC profiling prevented conclusive comparison of naive and antigen-experienced compartments.

Sequences were obtained from blood. The origin of this receptor is a woman of 80 years or more in good health. Donor details come from another sample of the same person, matched by shared clones. The rearranged segments are TRBV6-2 or TRBV6-3 and TRBJ1-4; TRBD1 is a possible D gene, resting on 5 matching bases. The CDR3: CASSYRARASGGGEKLFF. In nucleotides, the sequence is TGTGCCAGCAGTTACCGCGCCAGGGCCTCGGGGGGAGGCGAAAAACTGTTTTTT.